These T cell receptor beta chains were read from a single sample in a study of blood T cells in healthy people across ages. TCRdb analysed the 5' RACE reads with MiXCR anew, one entry per CDR3 protein. Among 750,000 to 950,000 distinct CDR3 sequences, more than 25% were seen once, and the ten largest hold around 3%. The same sample was also used in a study of T cells of mothers and their children.

Sequenced material: blood. The source of these receptors is a boy younger than 18 in good health. The CDR3 runs from the conserved cysteine through the conserved F or W. The D gene is left open where the match is weak.

>TRBJ2-5|.|TRBV28
CANALGRFEETQYF
>TRBJ2-7|TRBD1|TRBV7-3
CASSLNGQDLDTVYF
>TRBJ2-5|.|TRBV14
CASSSGEWYQETQYF
>TRBJ2-7|.|TRBV11-2
CASSVPLAREQYF
>TRBJ2-5|.|TRBV12-3/TRBV12-4
CASSGFGHLKETQYF
>TRBJ1-1|.|TRBV7-9
CASSSRAGTNTEAFF
>TRBJ2-5|.|TRBV28
CASSPRGRQETQYF
>TRBJ2-5|TRBD2|TRBV4-1
CASSQDLLAGGEETQYF
>TRBJ2-5|.|TRBV29-1
CSVGGPDQETQYF
>TRBJ1-1|.|TRBV5-1
CASSLASGPEAFF
>TRBJ1-2|.|TRBV30
CAWSFGGGRGYTF
>TRBJ1-4|.|TRBV4-2
CASSQDSSGLTEGLFF
>TRBJ2-1|TRBD2|TRBV20-1
CSAPTGTSDYNEQFF
>TRBJ2-7|.|TRBV11-2
CASSLARGQYF
>TRBJ1-4|.|TRBV12-3/TRBV12-4
CASSPGTALNEKLFF
>TRBJ2-1|.|TRBV5-1
CASTQGGGNEQFF
>TRBJ1-2|.|TRBV4-1
CASSQVHGYYGYTF
>TRBJ2-5|.|TRBV9
CASSVDPQETQYF
>TRBJ2-3|TRBD2|TRBV28
CASSFPGLAVRQYF
>TRBJ2-5|TRBD2|TRBV20-1
CSAGTSPGAQYF
>TRBJ2-2|TRBD1|TRBV5-4
CASSFGQGELGGELFF
>.|.|TRBV27
CASSFGSMAETQYF
>TRBJ1-2|.|TRBV7-9
CASTLGGNGYTF
>TRBJ1-4|TRBD1|TRBV13
CASSSRTGSNEKLFF
>TRBJ1-3|.|TRBV25-1
CASVKQSFSGNTIYF
>TRBJ2-3|TRBD2|TRBV27
CASSSRSGRQAFTDTQYF
>TRBJ1-2|.|TRBV12-3/TRBV12-4
CASSLGAALYTF
>TRBJ2-1|TRBD1|TRBV11-2
CASSLGGRGPWSSYNEQFF
>TRBJ2-7|TRBD1|TRBV9
CASSVGRGPFSYEQYF
>TRBJ2-2|TRBD1|TRBV12-3/TRBV12-4
CASSTQTGGVSVAGELFF
>TRBJ2-1|TRBD2|TRBV5-1
CASSLAVGGAITVNEQFF
>TRBJ2-3|.|TRBV4-1
CASSQEQPRGISTDTQYF
>TRBJ2-7|.|TRBV4-1
CASSQDPYGVKDYEQYF
>TRBJ2-7|.|TRBV5-1
CASSLDPSGYEQYF
>TRBJ2-3|TRBD1|TRBV12-3/TRBV12-4
CASSFDRVTQYF
>TRBJ2-3|TRBD2|TRBV20-1
CSARPRGGATDTQYF
>TRBJ1-2|TRBD1|TRBV10-3
CAISDLGQDLANYGYTF
>TRBJ2-5|.|TRBV5-1
CASSLAEDGRETQYF
>TRBJ2-4|.|TRBV30
CAWSPPGAGSNIQYF
>TRBJ2-7|.|TRBV20-1
CSARDGRGADYEQYF
>TRBJ1-6|.|TRBV30
CAWSVVGWNNSPLHF
>TRBJ2-5|TRBD2|TRBV20-1
CSPEGLAGETQYF
>TRBJ1-2|.|TRBV14
CASSTGLSYGCTF
>TRBJ2-5|TRBD2|TRBV18
CASSPQAGGETQYF
>TRBJ1-5|.|TRBV7-2
CASSPLEGIISNQPQHF
>TRBJ1-1|TRBD1|TRBV10-2
CASRTGQGMWNTEAFF
>TRBJ1-4|.|TRBV20-1
CSARAPRAEGEKLFF
>TRBJ2-2|TRBD1|TRBV11-2
CASSPTGQGARVTGELFF
>TRBJ2-5|TRBD2|TRBV29-1
CSVGSSGGFGETQYF
>TRBJ2-7|.|TRBV9
CASSPDSHSYEQYF
>TRBJ2-7|.|TRBV3-1
CASSQGRSWEQYF
>TRBJ2-5|.|TRBV7-6
CASSWVPGRETQYF
>TRBJ2-6|.|TRBV12-3/TRBV12-4
CASGLLGGSGANVLTF
>TRBJ1-4|.|TRBV5-6
CASSLWFRRRTNEKLFF